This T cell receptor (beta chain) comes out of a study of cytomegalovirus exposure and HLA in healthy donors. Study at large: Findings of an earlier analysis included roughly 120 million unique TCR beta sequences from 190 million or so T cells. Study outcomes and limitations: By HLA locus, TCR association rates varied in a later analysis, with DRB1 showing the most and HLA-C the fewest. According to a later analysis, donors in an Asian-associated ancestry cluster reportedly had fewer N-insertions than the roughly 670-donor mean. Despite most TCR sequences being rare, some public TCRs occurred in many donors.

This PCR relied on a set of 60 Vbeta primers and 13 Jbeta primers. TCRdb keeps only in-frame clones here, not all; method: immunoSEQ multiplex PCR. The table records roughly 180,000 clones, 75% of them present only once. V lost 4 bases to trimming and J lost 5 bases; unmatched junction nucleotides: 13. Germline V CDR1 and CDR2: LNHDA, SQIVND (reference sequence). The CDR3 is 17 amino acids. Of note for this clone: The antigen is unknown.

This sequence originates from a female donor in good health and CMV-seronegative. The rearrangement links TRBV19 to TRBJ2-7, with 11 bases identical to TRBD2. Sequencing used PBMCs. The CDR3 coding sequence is TGTGCCAGTAGTAGGAGGGGGACTAGCGGAGTACCCCACGAGCAGTACTTC. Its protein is CASSRRGTSGVPHEQYF.